The rows below give T cell receptor beta chains drawn from one sample of a study of OX40 agonist ivuxolimab in advanced cancers. Produced via immunoSEQ multiplex PCR; TCRdb's table is partial and in-frame only. The sample has about 21,000 clones, around 76% seen once. This specimen was CD4+ or CD8+ T cells sorted from blood, taken in a trial of the OX40 agonist ivuxolimab. The receptors were sampled from an adult with an advanced solid tumor such as melanoma, head and neck, liver or kidney cancer. The CDR3 runs from the conserved cysteine through the conserved F or W. Each record gives: V gene, clone size, J gene, D gene, CDR3 protein, CDR3 DNA. The D gene is left open where the match is weak. The size field is filled for only some rows; it gives once, few, many or a size class.

V: TRBV2
size: few
J: TRBJ2-1
D: .
CDR3: CASSEGGHEQFF
DNA: TGTGCCAGCAGTGAAGGGGGGCATGAGCAGTTCTTC

V: TRBV5-4
size: .
J: TRBJ2-2
D: TRBD2
CDR3: CASRPLAGGPAGELFF
DNA: TGTGCCAGCAGACCACTAGCGGGGGGGCCGGCCGGGGAGCTGTTTTTT

V: TRBV7-9
size: .
J: TRBJ2-1
D: TRBD1
CDR3: CASSTRQGVNEQFF
DNA: TGTGCCAGCAGCACGCGACAGGGAGTGAATGAGCAGTTCTTC

V: TRBV6-6
size: once
J: TRBJ1-2
D: .
CDR3: CASSFQGLGGAGYTF
DNA: TGTGCCAGCAGTTTTCAAGGTCTGGGTGGGGCTGGCTACACCTTC

V: TRBV30
size: .
J: TRBJ1-1
D: .
CDR3: CAWSVEGWTEAFF
DNA: TGTGCCTGGAGTGTCGAGGGGTGGACTGAAGCTTTCTTT

V: TRBV5-4
size: once
J: TRBJ1-6
D: .
CDR3: CASSLDPGASSPLHF
DNA: TGTGCCAGCAGCTTGGATCCGGGGGCGAGTTCACCCCTCCACTTT

V: TRBV5-6
size: few
J: TRBJ1-1
D: .
CDR3: CASSLRVGGGEAFF
DNA: TGTGCCAGCAGCTTGAGGGTTGGGGGCGGTGAAGCTTTCTTT

V: TRBV11-2
size: .
J: TRBJ2-7
D: TRBD1
CDR3: CASSLRTGGSYEQYF
DNA: TGTGCCAGCAGTTTGAGGACAGGGGGTTCCTACGAGCAGTACTTC

V: TRBV5-6
size: once
J: TRBJ1-1
D: .
CDR3: CASSRGGLTEAFF
DNA: TGTGCCAGCAGCCGAGGAGGACTCACTGAAGCTTTCTTT

V: TRBV2
size: .
J: TRBJ2-1
D: TRBD2
CDR3: CASSGTRGGYEQFF
DNA: TGTGCCAGCAGTGGGACGCGGGGGGGTTATGAGCAGTTCTTC

V: TRBV9
size: .
J: TRBJ2-2
D: .
CDR3: CASSLLDSNTGELFF
DNA: TGTGCCAGCAGCTTATTGGACTCGAACACCGGGGAGCTGTTTTTT

V: TRBV9
size: few
J: TRBJ2-7
D: .
CDR3: CASSVAPTGLYEQYF
DNA: TGTGCCAGCAGCGTGGCACCGACAGGCCTCTACGAGCAGTACTTC

V: TRBV7-7
size: .
J: TRBJ2-6
D: TRBD1
CDR3: CASSLGTGVSGANVLTF
DNA: TGTGCCAGCAGCTTAGGGACAGGGGTCTCTGGGGCCAACGTCCTGACTTTC

V: TRBV7-8
size: .
J: TRBJ1-3
D: .
CDR3: CASSETSSAIYF
DNA: TGTGCCAGCAGCGAGACCTCTTCGGCCATATATTTT

V: TRBV4-1
size: .
J: TRBJ2-7
D: .
CDR3: CASRGRGGLEQYF
DNA: TGCGCCAGCCGGGGGCGAGGGGGACTCGAGCAGTACTTC

V: TRBV6-5
size: few
J: TRBJ2-1
D: .
CDR3: CASSVAEPAYNEQFF
DNA: TGTGCCAGCAGTGTCGCGGAACCAGCCTACAATGAGCAGTTCTTC

V: TRBV6-6
size: .
J: TRBJ2-7
D: .
CDR3: CASSSGAYEQYF
DNA: TGTGCCAGCAGTTCCGGGGCCTACGAGCAGTACTTC

V: TRBV7-8
size: .
J: TRBJ2-5
D: TRBD2
CDR3: CASSPRTSGGQETQYF
DNA: TGTGCCAGCAGCCCGAGGACTAGCGGGGGCCAAGAGACCCAGTACTTC

V: TRBV9
size: .
J: TRBJ2-1
D: TRBD2
CDR3: CASSVGTSENNEQFF
DNA: TGTGCCAGCAGCGTTGGGACTAGCGAGAACAATGAGCAGTTCTTC

V: TRBV6-1
size: .
J: TRBJ2-7
D: .
CDR3: CASRQQSSYEQYF
DNA: TGTGCCTCTCGACAGCAAAGCTCCTACGAGCAGTACTTC

V: TRBV18
size: few
J: TRBJ2-3
D: TRBD2
CDR3: CASSLGTSGGTADTQYF
DNA: TGTGCCAGCTCACTTGGGACTAGCGGGGGTACCGCAGATACGCAGTATTTT

V: TRBV9
size: medium-sized
J: TRBJ2-5
D: .
CDR3: CASSVARGETQYF
DNA: TGTGCCAGCAGCGTAGCCCGGGGGGAGACCCAGTACTTC

V: TRBV10-3
size: .
J: TRBJ1-2
D: .
CDR3: CAISVTQGQGYGYTF
DNA: TGTGCCATCAGTGTGACGCAGGGGCAGGGCTATGGCTACACCTTC

V: TRBV7-2
size: .
J: TRBJ2-5
D: TRBD2
CDR3: CASSLDTLRLAGAETQYF
DNA: TGTGCCAGCAGCTTAGATACCCTGAGACTAGCGGGGGCGGAGACCCAGTACTTC

V: TRBV6-5
size: .
J: TRBJ2-1
D: .
CDR3: CASTWAPSNEQFF
DNA: TGTGCCAGCACTTGGGCGCCATCCAATGAGCAGTTCTTC

V: TRBV7-9
size: .
J: TRBJ2-2
D: .
CDR3: CASSFQTGSTGELFF
DNA: TGTGCCAGCAGCTTTCAAACAGGAAGCACCGGGGAGCTGTTTTTT

V: TRBV2
size: .
J: TRBJ2-1
D: .
CDR3: CASVGVSSYNEQFF
DNA: TGTGCCAGCGTCGGGGTAAGCTCCTACAATGAGCAGTTCTTC

V: TRBV2
size: .
J: TRBJ1-6
D: TRBD1
CDR3: CASSEGQGRTPLHF
DNA: TGTGCCAGCAGTGAAGGACAGGGGAGAACACCCCTCCACTTT

V: TRBV30
size: .
J: TRBJ2-5
D: .
CDR3: CAWSEQETQYF
DNA: TGTGCCTGGAGTGAACAAGAGACCCAGTACTTC

V: TRBV7-2
size: .
J: TRBJ1-5
D: TRBD1
CDR3: CASSSRDRAYQPQHF
DNA: TGTGCCAGCAGCTCCCGGGACAGGGCTTATCAGCCCCAGCATTTT

V: TRBV5-1
size: .
J: TRBJ2-3
D: .
CDR3: CASSQGGVNPPTDTQYF
DNA: TGCGCCAGCAGCCAGGGGGGGGTTAACCCCCCCACAGATACGCAGTATTTT

V: TRBV14
size: .
J: TRBJ2-7
D: .
CDR3: CASSRGPSYEQYF
DNA: TGTGCCAGCAGCCGGGGACCGAGCTACGAGCAGTACTTC

V: TRBV6-5
size: .
J: TRBJ1-1
D: TRBD1
CDR3: CASSYKQGMNTEAFF
DNA: TGTGCCAGCAGTTATAAACAGGGGATGAACACTGAAGCTTTCTTT

V: TRBV6-6
size: .
J: TRBJ1-2
D: TRBD1
CDR3: CASNSRGTANYGYTF
DNA: TGTGCCAGCAATAGCCGGGGGACAGCTAACTATGGCTACACCTTC

V: TRBV4-1
size: .
J: TRBJ1-4
D: .
CDR3: CASSQQGGVRGVEKLFF
DNA: TGCGCCAGCAGCCAACAAGGGGGTGTAAGGGGTGTAGAAAAACTGTTTTTT

V: TRBV18
size: .
J: TRBJ2-2
D: .
CDR3: CASSPISGNTGELFF
DNA: TGTGCCAGCTCACCAATTTCAGGGAACACCGGGGAGCTGTTTTTT

V: TRBV19
size: .
J: TRBJ1-1
D: .
CDR3: CASSYRAFMNTEAFF
DNA: TGTGCCAGTAGTTATCGGGCCTTTATGAACACTGAAGCTTTCTTT

V: TRBV7-9
size: .
J: TRBJ1-4
D: .
CDR3: CASSFPSTTNEKLFF
DNA: TGTGCCAGCAGCTTCCCAAGTACAACTAATGAAAAACTGTTTTTT

V: TRBV2
size: .
J: TRBJ2-5
D: .
CDR3: CASSVAQAEETQYF
DNA: TGTGCCAGCAGTGTAGCTCAGGCAGAAGAGACCCAGTACTTC

V: TRBV2
size: .
J: TRBJ2-1
D: .
CDR3: CASGSLNEQFF
DNA: TGTGCCTCCGGAAGCTTGAATGAGCAGTTCTTC

V: TRBV19
size: few
J: TRBJ2-2
D: TRBD1
CDR3: CASSINEFMGTEITGELFF
DNA: TGTGCCAGTAGTATAAATGAGTTCATGGGGACAGAAATCACCGGGGAGCTGTTTTTT

V: TRBV6-1
size: .
J: TRBJ1-5
D: TRBD1
CDR3: CASSDGTVYSNQPQHF
DNA: TGTGCCAGCAGTGACGGGACAGTTTATAGCAATCAGCCCCAGCATTTT

V: TRBV6-4
size: medium-sized
J: TRBJ1-1
D: .
CDR3: CASSDTGGDEAFF
DNA: TGTGCCAGCAGTGACACGGGAGGTGATGAAGCTTTCTTT

V: TRBV27
size: few
J: TRBJ2-1
D: TRBD2
CDR3: CASSQERGAIRFF
DNA: TGTGCCAGCAGCCAAGAGCGGGGGGCCATCCGGTTCTTC

V: TRBV18
size: .
J: TRBJ1-2
D: TRBD1
CDR3: CASSPPNRGNYGYTF
DNA: TGTGCCAGCTCACCACCCAACAGGGGGAACTATGGCTACACCTTC

V: TRBV25-1
size: .
J: TRBJ2-1
D: TRBD2
CDR3: CASSEPRRGDNEQFF
DNA: TGTGCCAGCAGTGAGCCAAGGCGGGGGGACAATGAGCAGTTCTTC

V: TRBV7-2
size: .
J: TRBJ2-2
D: .
CDR3: CASSFWGPRELFF
DNA: TGTGCCAGCAGCTTCTGGGGGCCCCGGGAGCTGTTTTTT

V: TRBV5-4
size: .
J: TRBJ2-7
D: TRBD2
CDR3: CASSLDGGGSYEQYF
DNA: TGTGCCAGCAGCTTGGACGGGGGGGGCTCCTACGAGCAGTACTTC

V: TRBV5-1
size: .
J: TRBJ2-3
D: TRBD2
CDR3: CASTLDAGGLTDTQYF
DNA: TGCGCCAGCACCCTCGACGCGGGGGGGCTAACAGATACGCAGTATTTT

V: TRBV15
size: .
J: TRBJ1-2
D: TRBD1
CDR3: CATSRGGTGTTRKGYTF
DNA: TGTGCCACCAGCAGAGGAGGGACAGGGACCACTAGGAAGGGCTACACCTTC

V: TRBV18
size: .
J: TRBJ2-7
D: .
CDR3: CASSPPTLYEQYF
DNA: TGTGCCAGCTCACCCCCGACACTTTACGAGCAGTACTTC

V: TRBV6-5
size: .
J: TRBJ2-7
D: .
CDR3: CASRGLGEQYF
DNA: TGTGCCAGCAGGGGTCTGGGAGAGCAGTACTTC

V: TRBV7-6
size: .
J: TRBJ2-7
D: TRBD1
CDR3: CASSHTGESRTYEQYF
DNA: TGTGCCAGCAGCCACACAGGGGAGAGTCGAACCTACGAGCAGTACTTC

V: TRBV10-2
size: .
J: TRBJ1-5
D: .
CDR3: CASTSTAPNQPQHF
DNA: TGCGCCAGCACTAGTACAGCCCCCAATCAGCCCCAGCATTTT

V: TRBV2
size: .
J: TRBJ2-1
D: TRBD1
CDR3: CASSGQGAYEQFF
DNA: TGTGCCAGCAGTGGACAGGGGGCCTATGAGCAGTTCTTC

V: TRBV11-3
size: .
J: TRBJ2-3
D: .
CDR3: CASNSPEADTQYF
DNA: TGTGCCAGCAACAGCCCCGAGGCAGATACGCAGTATTTT

V: TRBV10-3
size: .
J: TRBJ2-7
D: .
CDR3: CAISKTGGAYEQYF
DNA: TGTGCCATCAGCAAAACAGGGGGGGCCTACGAGCAGTACTTC

V: TRBV4-1
size: .
J: TRBJ2-3
D: .
CDR3: CASSQMGTDTQYF
DNA: TGCGCCAGCAGCCAAATGGGGACAGATACGCAGTATTTT

V: TRBV20-1
size: .
J: TRBJ2-7
D: .
CDR3: CSTLGQGEQYF
DNA: TGCAGCACCCTGGGGCAGGGAGAGCAGTACTTC